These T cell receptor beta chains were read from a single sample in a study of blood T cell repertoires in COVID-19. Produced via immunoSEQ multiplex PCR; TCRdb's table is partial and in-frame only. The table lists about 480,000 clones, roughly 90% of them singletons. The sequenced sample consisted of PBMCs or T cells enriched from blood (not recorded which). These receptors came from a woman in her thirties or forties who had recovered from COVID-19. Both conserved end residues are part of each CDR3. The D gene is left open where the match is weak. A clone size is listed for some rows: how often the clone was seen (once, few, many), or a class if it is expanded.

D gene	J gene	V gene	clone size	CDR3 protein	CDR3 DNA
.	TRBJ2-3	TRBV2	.	CASRRTDTQYF	TGTGCCAGCAGGAGGACAGATACGCAGTATTTT
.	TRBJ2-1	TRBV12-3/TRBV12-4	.	CASRDRTYNEQFF	TGTGCCAGCAGGGACAGAACCTACAATGAGCAGTTCTTC
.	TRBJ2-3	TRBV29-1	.	CSVQAPQDGGGTDTQYF	TGCAGCGTTCAAGCCCCCCAAGATGGGGGCGGCACAGATACGCAGTATTTT
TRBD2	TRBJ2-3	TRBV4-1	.	CASSQPGLAVSDTQYF	TGCGCCAGCAGCCAACCGGGACTAGCGGTCTCGGATACGCAGTATTTT
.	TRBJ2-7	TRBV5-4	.	CASSVGQRPQGEQYF	TGTGCCAGCAGCGTGGGGCAACGGCCTCAGGGGGAGCAGTACTTC
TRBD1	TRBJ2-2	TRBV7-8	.	CASSRRQGANTGELFF	TGTGCCAGCAGCCGAAGACAGGGGGCGAACACCGGGGAGCTGTTTTTT
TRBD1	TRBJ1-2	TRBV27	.	CASSPDLDRVYGYTF	TGTGCCAGCAGTCCCGACCTAGACAGGGTTTATGGCTACACCTTC
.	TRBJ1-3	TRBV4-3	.	CASGTDSHSGNTIYF	TGCGCCAGCGGGACGGACAGTCACTCTGGAAACACCATATATTTT
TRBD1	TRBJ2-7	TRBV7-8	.	CASSPDRVGQYF	TGTGCCAGCAGCCCAGACAGGGTCGGGCAGTACTTC
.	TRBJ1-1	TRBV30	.	CAWSGGPGGIMNTEAFF	TGTGCCTGGAGTGGGGGTCCCGGGGGGATCATGAACACTGAAGCTTTCTTT
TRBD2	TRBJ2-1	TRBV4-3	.	CASRVSAGGLVYNEQFF	TGCGCCAGCAGGGTTTCAGCGGGAGGGCTTGTCTACAATGAGCAGTTCTTC
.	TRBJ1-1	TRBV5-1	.	CASSLQGVNTEAFF	TGCGCCAGCAGCTTGCAGGGCGTGAACACTGAAGCTTTCTTT
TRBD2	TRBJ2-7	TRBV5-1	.	CASSLIAGEGNEQYF	TGCGCCAGCAGCTTGATAGCGGGAGAGGGGAACGAGCAGTACTTC
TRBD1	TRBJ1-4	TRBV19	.	CASKSETGAAKLFF	TGTGCCAGTAAGAGTGAGACAGGGGCAGCAAAACTGTTTTTT
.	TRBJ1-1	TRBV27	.	CASSLGEGRFEAFF	TGTGCCAGCAGTTTAGGTGAGGGAAGGTTTGAAGCTTTCTTT
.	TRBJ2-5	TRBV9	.	CASSVEPAGTQYF	TGTGCCAGCAGCGTAGAACCAGCAGGGACCCAGTACTTC
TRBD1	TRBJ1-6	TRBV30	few	CAWGDSYSPLHF	TGTGCCTGGGGGGACAGTTATTCACCCCTCCACTTT
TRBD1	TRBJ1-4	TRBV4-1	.	CASSLGQGNEKLFF	TGCGCCAGCAGCCTCGGACAGGGTAATGAAAAACTGTTTTTT
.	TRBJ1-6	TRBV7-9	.	CASTTEKYNSPLHF	TGTGCCAGCACGACCGAGAAGTATAATTCACCCCTCCACTTT
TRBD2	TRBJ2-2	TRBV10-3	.	CAIWAGGPTTGELFF	TGTGCCATCTGGGCGGGAGGGCCAACCACCGGGGAGCTGTTTTTT
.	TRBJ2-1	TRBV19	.	CASSIVFGYEGDEQFF	TGTGCCAGTAGTATAGTCTTCGGGTATGAAGGCGATGAGCAGTTCTTC
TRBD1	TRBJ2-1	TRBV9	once	CASSVAGRGLNEQFF	TGTGCCAGCAGCGTAGCAGGCAGGGGGCTCAATGAGCAGTTCTTC
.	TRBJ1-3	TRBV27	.	CASRSTRGVSSGNTIYF	TGTGCCAGCAGGTCGACGCGGGGCGTCAGCTCTGGAAACACCATATATTTT
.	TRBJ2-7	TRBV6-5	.	CASSPVSGSLGEQYF	TGTGCCAGCAGCCCCGTTAGCGGCTCCTTGGGGGAGCAGTACTTC
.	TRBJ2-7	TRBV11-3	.	CASSLAGSTYEQYF	TGTGCCAGCAGCTTAGCGGGGTCGACCTACGAGCAGTACTTC
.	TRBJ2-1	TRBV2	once	CATRGALSYNEQFF	TGTGCCACCAGGGGGGCCCTTTCCTACAATGAGCAGTTCTTC
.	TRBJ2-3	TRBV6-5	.	CASGRRGGTDTQYF	TGTGCCAGTGGTAGGAGGGGGGGTACAGATACGCAGTATTTT
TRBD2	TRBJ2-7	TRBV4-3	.	CASSQEPSGSYEQYF	TGCGCCAGCAGCCAAGAACCAAGCGGGAGTTACGAGCAGTACTTC
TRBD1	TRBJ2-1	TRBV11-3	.	CASSSQTGNEQFF	TGTGCCAGCAGCTCCCAGACAGGGAATGAGCAGTTCTTC
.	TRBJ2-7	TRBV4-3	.	CASSQDRGNMEQYF	TGCGCCAGCAGCCAAGATCGGGGAAATATGGAGCAGTACTTC
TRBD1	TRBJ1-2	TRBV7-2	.	CASSLGYRGQSVGGYTF	TGTGCCAGCAGCTTAGGTTACAGGGGGCAATCGGTGGGTGGCTACACCTTC
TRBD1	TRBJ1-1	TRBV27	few	CASSLRPPTGWLEGNTEAFF	TGTGCCAGCAGTTTACGTCCCCCGACAGGGTGGCTAGAAGGGAACACTGAAGCTTTCTTT
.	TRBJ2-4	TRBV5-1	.	CASTSKNIQYF	TGCGCCAGCACCAGCAAAAACATTCAGTACTTC
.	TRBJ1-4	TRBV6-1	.	CASSEFGSRGIATNEKLFF	TGTGCCAGCAGTGAGTTTGGGTCGAGAGGAATCGCAACTAATGAAAAACTGTTTTTT
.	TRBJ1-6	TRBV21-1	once	CASSRGTGERNSPLHF	TGTGCCAGCAGCCGTGGGACAGGGGAACGTAATTCACCCCTCCACTTT
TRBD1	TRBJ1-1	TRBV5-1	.	CASSSGQGVEAFF	TGCGCCAGCAGCTCCGGACAGGGCGTAGAAGCTTTCTTT
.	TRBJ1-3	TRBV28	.	CASSLDSYSGNTIYF	TGTGCCAGCAGTTTGGACAGTTACTCTGGAAACACCATATATTTT
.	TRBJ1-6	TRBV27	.	CASSLVQRNSPLHF	TGTGCCAGCAGTTTGGTTCAGCGCAATTCACCCCTCCACTTT
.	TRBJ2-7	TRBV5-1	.	CASSQQGGGYEQYF	TGCGCCAGCAGCCAACAGGGTGGGGGATACGAGCAGTACTTC
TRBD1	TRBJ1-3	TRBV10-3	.	CAISDGGTGTGNTIYF	TGTGCCATCAGTGACGGAGGGACAGGGACTGGAAACACCATATATTTT
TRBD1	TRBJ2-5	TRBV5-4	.	CASSFHQGAWETQYF	TGTGCCAGCAGCTTTCACCAGGGGGCTTGGGAGACCCAGTACTTC
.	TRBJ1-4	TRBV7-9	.	CASSSWGGGTVGTNEKLFF	TGTGCCAGCAGCTCCTGGGGAGGCGGGACGGTAGGAACTAATGAAAAACTGTTTTTT
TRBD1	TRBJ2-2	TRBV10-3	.	CAISAQGKLAGELFF	TGTGCCATCAGCGCACAGGGGAAATTAGCCGGGGAGCTGTTTTTT
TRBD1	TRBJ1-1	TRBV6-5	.	CASSTFGQGNTEAFF	TGTGCCAGCAGTACGTTCGGACAGGGGAACACTGAAGCTTTCTTT
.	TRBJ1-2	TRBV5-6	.	CASSLGSSGDSHYGYTF	TGTGCCAGCAGCCTCGGGTCCTCGGGAGACTCACACTATGGCTACACCTTC
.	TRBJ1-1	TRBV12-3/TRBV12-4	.	CASSFSENTEAFF	TGTGCCAGCAGTTTCTCAGAAAACACTGAAGCTTTCTTT
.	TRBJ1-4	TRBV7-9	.	CASSLGGRGSEKLFF	TGTGCCAGCAGCTTAGGTGGTAGGGGAAGTGAAAAACTGTTTTTT
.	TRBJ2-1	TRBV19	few	CASSRAGRLWDEQFF	TGTGCCAGTAGTCGGGCGGGTCGGCTTTGGGATGAGCAGTTCTTC